These 23 T cell receptor beta chains originate from one sample sequenced in a study of spatial heterogeneity in lung cancer. The time point was: sample taken at primary tumor resection. MiXCR, applied by TCRdb to the 5' RACE reads, yields one record per CDR3 protein. The profile shows about 92,000 distinct CDR3 sequences, about an eighth of them singletons. Here the sequenced sample was PBMCs, taken at surgery. The receptor source for this set is a male donor with early-stage non-small cell lung cancer.

This clonotype has at least ten counts. This chain uses TRBV3-1 with TRBJ2-2; D gene unclear. The germline gives CDR1 LGHDT, CDR2 YNNKEL (reference sequence). The length of the CDR3 is 13 residues. V was pared by 4 bases and J by 2 bases, with 5 bases between. The CDR3, as DNA: TGTGCCAGCAGCCCCGGTAACACCGGGGAGCTGTTTTTT. Amino acids: CASSPGNTGELFF.

The sample holds a few counts of this clonotype. CDR3 nucleotide sequence: TGCAGTCCTGAGAGGGGGAATGAGCAGTTCTTC. This sequence encodes CSPERGNEQFF. V usage is TRBV20-1 and J usage is TRBJ2-1, with D possibly being TRBD1 (6 bases). Trimming stripped 8 bases from V and 7 bases from J, with 12 bases between. This CDR3 has 11 amino acids. Looked up from germline, CDR1 is DFQATT and CDR2 is SNEGSKA (reference sequence).

The rearrangement uses TRBV2 and TRBJ2-7; D might be TRBD1 or TRBD2, each matching 5 bases. CDR3 size: 15 residues. Germline V gives CDR1 SNHLY, CDR2 FYNNEI. The V gene lost 1 base and the J gene lost 2 bases, with 12 bases spanning the gap. Written as DNA, the CDR3 is TGTGCCAGCAGTGAAGGGAAGGGGACGCCCTACGAGCAGTACTTC. Its protein product is CASSEGKGTPYEQYF.

Only a few counts were recorded for this clonotype. CDR3 sequence (DNA): TGTGCCAGTAGTAGACAAAACACCGGGGAGCTGTTTTTT. Amino acid sequence: CASSRQNTGELFF. The rearrangement joins TRBV19 to TRBJ2-2; D unclear. CDR3 length: 13 residues. Germline V gene data show CDR1 as LNHDA and CDR2 as SQIVND (reference sequence). V lost 4 bases and J lost 2, with 5 bases in between.

This clonotype was detected only a few times. This chain joins TRBV20-1 and TRBJ1-1; 7 bases line up with TRBD1. Per germline, CDR1 DFQATT and CDR2 SNEGSKA (reference sequence). The CDR3 totals 13 residues. The junction had 7 bases not matched to a gene; V was cut back by 5 bases and J by 4 bases. The CDR3 sequence is CSAVQGTLTEAFF. CDR3 sequence (DNA): TGCAGTGCTGTACAGGGGACCCTCACTGAAGCTTTCTTT.

CDR3: CASTQEYSNQPQHF. The CDR3 DNA follows: TGTGCCAGCACCCAGGAATATAGCAATCAGCCCCAGCATTTT. The V call is TRBV6-2 or TRBV6-3, the J call TRBJ1-5; D is unresolved. With 7 bases removed from V and 0 bases from J, the gap between germline ends came to 10 bases. The V gene's germline CDR1 is MNHEY and CDR2 SVGEGT. This CDR3 has 14 residues.

This chain's CDR3 is CASSRGSSGEQFF. The DNA for the CDR3 is TGTGCCAGCAGCCGGGGCTCCTCCGGTGAGCAGTTCTTC. This chain connects TRBV12-3 or TRBV12-4 to TRBJ2-1; perhaps D is TRBD1 or TRBD2 (5 bases each). The V and J ends lost 6 bases and 9 bases respectively, with 15 bases between them. This CDR3 is 13 amino acids long.

As regards this clonotype: The conserved closing phenylalanine or tryptophan is absent in this CDR3, likely reflecting a read error. The V call is TRBV20-1, the J call TRBJ2-3, with D perhaps TRBD2 (5 bases). V dropped 0 bases and J dropped 8 bases, with 18 bases sitting between them. This CDR3 spans 15 amino acids. Germline loops: CDR1 DFQATT, CDR2 SNEGSKA (reference sequence). In DNA form, the CDR3 reads TGCAGTGCTAGAGATCTGCGTAGCGAGACCACTACGCAGTATCTT. This codes for CSARDLRSETTTQYL.

V and J are TRBV5-1 and TRBJ1-1; TRBD1 matches 8 bases. V lost 0 bases, J lost 5 bases, and 6 bases stayed unmatched. From germline, CDR1 is SGHRS and CDR2 YFSETQ. This CDR3 comprises 15 residues. DNA for the CDR3: TGCGCCAGCAGCTTGGGGACAGGGAAGATGACTGAAGCTTTCTTT. Its protein product is CASSLGTGKMTEAFF. The full variable domain, rest sourced from reference TRBV5-1 and TRBJ1-1, is KAGVTQTPRYLIKTRGQQVTLSCSPISGHRSVSWYQQTPGQGLQFLFEYFSETQRNKGNFPGRFSGRQFSNSRSEMNVSTLELGDSALYLCASSLGTGKMTEAFFGQGTRLTVV.

This chain links TRBV20-1 with TRBJ1-5; possible D gene TRBD1, 5 bases. The CDR3 runs to 16 residues. Per the germline V gene, CDR1 is DFQATT and CDR2 is SNEGSKA (reference sequence). With 6 bases removed from V and 5 bases from J, the gap between germline ends came to 23 bases. CDR3 bases: TGCAGTGCCAAGACGGTCGACCGGGGCTCATATCAGCCCCAGCATTTT. The encoded protein is CSAKTVDRGSYQPQHF.

This sequence joins TRBV12-3 or TRBV12-4 and TRBJ1-2, with a possible D match to TRBD1 (6 bases). The V end was cut by 7 bases, the J end by 8 bases, with 17 bases between. This CDR3 region has 13 residues. The CDR3 nucleotides are TGTGCCAGCACCCATCGGATAACAGGGGGCTACACCTTC. This codes for CASTHRITGGYTF.

The rearrangement uses TRBV7-9 and TRBJ2-3, with TRBD2 matching 8 bases. CDR1 SEHNR and CDR2 FQNEAQ come from the germline V gene (reference sequence). The CDR3 totals 13 residues. The CDR3 region is CAGGSGAADTQYF. Written as DNA, the CDR3 is TGTGCTGGGGGTAGCGGGGCGGCAGATACGCAGTATTTT.

This clonotype has only a few counts. The chain links TRBV2 to TRBJ1-1; D may be TRBD1 (6 bases). Germline CDR1 reads SNHLY; CDR2 reads FYNNEI. The CDR3 runs to 13 residues. The V and J ends lost 4 bases and 3 bases respectively, with 9 bases between them. CDR3 bases: TGTGCCAGCAGTGCGGGGGCGGACACTGAAGCTTTCTTT. The encoded protein is CASSAGADTEAFF.

V gene TRBV7-9 combines with J gene TRBJ2-3; the match to TRBD1 covers 8 bases. The CDR3 has 14 residues. V lost 3 bases and J lost 5; bases outside the gene matches: 4. The germline V gene encodes CDR1 SEHNR and CDR2 FQNEAQ (reference sequence). Here the CDR3 DNA reads TGTGCCAGCAGCTTGACAGGGGTGTTAGATACGCAGTATTTT. Residues: CASSLTGVLDTQYF.

This clonotype occurred many times. The rearrangement joins TRBV28 to TRBJ2-3; TRBD1 aligns across 7 bases. This CDR3 region has 14 residues. Germline V lookup: CDR1 MDHEN, CDR2 SYDVKM. With V trimmed by 2 bases and J by 5 bases, 4 bases remained unmatched. CDR3 coding DNA: TGTGCCAGCAGTTTACTAGGGGGCAGAGATACGCAGTATTTT. Translating it yields CASSLLGGRDTQYF.

The rearrangement links TRBV4-3 to TRBJ1-1; maybe TRBD1 (5 bases). There are 16 residues in the CDR3. From germline, CDR1 is LGHNA and CDR2 YSLEER. The germline V and J ends were trimmed by 1 base and 11 bases, with 23 bases remaining between them. The CDR3 is CASSQGEAREGFPAFF. For the CDR3, the DNA is TGCGCCAGCAGCCAAGGAGAGGCCAGGGAGGGCTTCCCGGCTTTCTTT.

This clonotype turned up a few times. The chain uses TRBV6-4 and TRBJ1-2; no reliable D call. The CDR3 length is 9 residues. The germline V and J ends were trimmed by 7 bases and 10 bases, with 7 bases remaining between them. The germline V gene encodes CDR1 MRHNA and CDR2 SNTAGT. This CDR3 is CASKITYTF. CDR3 DNA: TGTGCCAGCAAAATCACCTACACCTTC.

The CDR3, as DNA: TGTGCCAGCAGTTGGAACAGGGGTCAGGAGTACTTC. Translating it yields CASSWNRGQEYF. The chain couples TRBV12-3 or TRBV12-4 to TRBJ2-7; TRBD1 aligns across 7 bases. The CDR3 runs 12 residues. V gave up 4 bases and J gave up 11 bases; unmatched junction bases: 8.

The chain combines TRBV6-5 with TRBJ2-5, with D perhaps given as TRBD1 or TRBD2 (5 bases each). The CDR3 contains 14 residues. CDR1 is MNHEY and CDR2 is SVGAGI in the germline V gene. Trimming took 1 base from V and 1 from J, leaving 7 bases between them. The CDR3, as DNA: TGTGCCAGCAGTTACTTTGGGGGCCAAGAGACCCAGTACTTC. It yields the protein CASSYFGGQETQYF.

This clonotype appeared a few times. V usage is TRBV6-2 or TRBV6-3 and J usage is TRBJ1-3; possible D gene TRBD1, 6 bases. This CDR3 is built from 14 residues. Germline V gives CDR1 MNHEY, CDR2 SVGEGT. Trimming pared 2 bases from V and 5 bases from J, leaving 10 bases between. The CDR3 DNA is TGTGCCAGCAGTTACCCGGACAGCAGAAACACCATATATTTT. Amino acids: CASSYPDSRNTIYF.

The V call is TRBV12-3 or TRBV12-4, the J call TRBJ1-1; a weak D match, TRBD1 (6 bases). The CDR3 length is 15 residues. V was clipped by 2 bases and J by 4 bases, with 14 bases between them. The CDR3 loop is CASSLTRGYATEAFF. The CDR3 DNA sequence: TGTGCCAGCAGTTTAACCAGGGGTTATGCCACTGAAGCTTTCTTT.

The chain is built from TRBV29-1 and TRBJ1-2, with a tentative D call TRBD1 (5 bases). The CDR3 runs to 12 residues. Germline-derived CDR1 and CDR2 are SQVTM and ANQGSEA. Trimming shortened V by 4 bases and J by 2 bases, and 8 bases separated the two germline ends. This CDR3 reads CSVGQRNYGYTF. The CDR3 DNA reads TGCAGCGTTGGACAGAGAAACTATGGCTACACCTTC.

This rearrangement joins TRBV3-1 to TRBJ1-4, with 8 bases lining up with TRBD1. CDR1 LGHDT and CDR2 YNNKEL come from the germline V gene (reference sequence). Trimming took 4 bases from V and 8 from J; bases not matched to a gene: 6. The CDR3 contains 14 residues. CDR3 DNA sequence: TGTGCCAGCAGCCGCCTGGGGGACAGGGAAAAACTGTTTTTT. It is translated as CASSRLGDREKLFF.